This passage covers 30 T cell receptor beta chains from one sample sequenced in a study of Ad26.COV2.S vaccination and SARS-CoV-2 variants. Treatment reported: some 20 received Ad26.COV2.S at low or high dose, single or two shots; 5 received placebo; per-sample allocation not given. Material that was analyzed had been drawn on day 63 after the first vaccine or placebo injection. Assay used: immunoSEQ multiplex PCR; TCRdb lists only in-frame clones, some missing. The sample shows approximately 350,000 clones, 83% of them seen only once. Sample: peripheral blood, taken in a trial of Ad26.COV2.S vaccine versus placebo. These receptors came from a person between 18 and 60 years old who received the Ad26.COV2.S COVID-19 vaccine or a placebo.

The CDR3 coding sequence is TGTGCCAGTAGTATAAGGGGAGATACGCAGTATTTT. It codes for CASSIRGDTQYF. The chain is built from TRBV19 and TRBJ2-3; TRBD1 might be the D (5 bases). CDR1 is LNHDA and CDR2 is SQIVND in the germline V gene (reference sequence). The CDR3 consists of 12 residues. Trimming took off 2 bases at V and 5 bases at J, with 5 bases between the two ends. Supplemented by reference TRBV19 and TRBJ2-3, the full variable domain reads DGGITQSPKYLFRKEGQNVTLSCEQNLNHDAMYWYRQDPGQGLRLIYYSQIVNDFQKGDIAEGYSVSREKKESFPLTVTSAQKNPTAFYLCASSIRGDTQYFGPGTRLTVL.

As concerns this clone: A read error may account for a junction end that differs from germline. The CDR3 reads CASSYQSSGPLAGDF. The DNA of the CDR3 is TGTGCCAGCAGTTATCAGTCCTCTGGTCCTCTGGCGGGTGACTTC. The chain joins TRBV6-2 or TRBV6-3 to TRBJ2-4; D perhaps matches TRBD2 (5 bases). Germline V gene data show CDR1 as MNHEY and CDR2 as SVGEGT. The CDR3 loop spans 15 amino acids.

This clone was observed once. The V gene is TRBV12-3 or TRBV12-4, the J gene TRBJ2-2, with no clear D. The V gene lost 3 bases and the J gene lost 7 bases, with 3 bases spanning the gap. The CDR3 contains 11 residues. The chain's CDR3 is CASSFHGELFF. As DNA, the CDR3 is TGTGCCAGCAGTTTCCACGGGGAGCTGTTTTTT.

This clone was recorded only once. CDR3 residues: CASSYSTLSYNSPLHF. Written as DNA, the CDR3 is TGTGCCAGCAGTTACTCGACACTCTCCTATAATTCACCCCTCCACTTT. The chain has TRBV6-5 and TRBJ1-6; D is unresolved. V lost 0 bases, J lost 0 bases, and 6 bases lay in between. Germline V gene lookup returns CDR1 MNHEY and CDR2 SVGAGI. The CDR3 covers 16 residues.

A remark on this clone: The sample has other DNA sequences that encode this CDR3 too. The chain links TRBV24-1 to TRBJ2-6, with 7 bases fitting TRBD1. The CDR3 loop spans 13 amino acids. V shed 9 bases and J 4 bases; nucleotides not matched to a gene: 2. Germline V lookup: CDR1 KGHDR, CDR2 SFDVKD. DNA of the CDR3: TGTGCCACCGGACAGGCGGGGGCCAACGTCCTGACTTTC. It codes for CATGQAGANVLTF.

The chain recombines TRBV12-3 or TRBV12-4 with TRBJ2-7; TRBD2 agrees at 7 bases. Germline trimming cut 2 bases from V and 6 bases from J; bases unmatched to any gene: 1. The length of the CDR3 is 12 residues. The CDR3 loop reads CASSLREGEQYF. The CDR3 DNA reads as TGTGCCAGCAGTTTAAGGGAGGGCGAGCAGTACTTC.

This clone has just one count. The chain carries TRBV7-2 and TRBJ2-7, with D hard to call. Trimming took 0 bases from V and 3 from J, leaving 3 bases between them. Germline lookup yields CDR1 SGHTA and CDR2 FQGNSA. This CDR3 comprises 12 residues. Written as DNA, the CDR3 is TGTGCCAGCAGCTTAGCCCTCTACGAGCAGTACTTC. Amino acid sequence: CASSLALYEQYF.

This chain connects TRBV6-6 to TRBJ2-7, with D hard to call. This CDR3 comprises 12 residues. The germline V and J ends were trimmed by 5 bases and 3 bases, with 8 bases remaining between them. CDR1 and CDR2 (germline): MNHNY, SVGAGI (reference sequence). CDR3 DNA sequence: TGTGCCAGCAGTGACGGGTACTACGAGCAGTACTTC. Amino acid sequence: CASSDGYYEQYF.

The chain is built from TRBV14 and TRBJ1-1; D possibly corresponds to TRBD1 (6 bases). This CDR3 is 15 amino acids long. Germline V gene lookup returns CDR1 SGHDN and CDR2 FVKESK. The ends were cut back, 3 bases at V and 11 bases at J, with 22 bases in the middle. CDR3 DNA sequence: TGTGCCAGCAGCCAGAGGGGTCGGGGGGCGAGAGAGGCTTTCTTT. It specifies CASSQRGRGAREAFF.

V usage is TRBV6-2 or TRBV6-3 and J usage is TRBJ2-4; possible D gene TRBD2, 5 bases. The CDR3 is 15 residues long. Germline lookup yields CDR1 MNHEY and CDR2 SVGEGT. Deletions cut 4 bases from V and 6 bases from J, with 16 bases between. The DNA for the CDR3 is TGTGCCAGCAGTTCAGAACCGGTGGCGGGAAACATTCAGTACTTC. This encodes CASSSEPVAGNIQYF.

The V call is TRBV24-1, the J call TRBJ2-1; D gene uncertain. The V end lost 6 bases, the J end lost 0 bases, and 8 bases lay between the germline ends. Per germline, CDR1 KGHDR and CDR2 SFDVKD. This CDR3 is built from 14 residues. DNA of the CDR3: TGTGCCACCAGTCGGGCGAGCTCCTACAATGAGCAGTTCTTC. Its protein product is CATSRASSYNEQFF.

The genes are TRBV5-4 and TRBJ1-1, with D maybe TRBD1 (5 bases). CDR1 and CDR2 (germline): SGHNT, YYREEE (reference sequence). CDR3 length: 14 amino acids. V lost 2 bases to trimming and J lost 1 base, with 9 bases between them. CDR3 amino acids: CASSLPQGNTEAFF. CDR3 sequence (DNA): TGTGCCAGCAGCTTACCCCAGGGGAACACTGAAGCTTTCTTT.

V usage is TRBV18 and J usage is TRBJ2-1; tentative D call: TRBD2 (5 bases). This CDR3 comprises 13 residues. Germline CDR1 is KGHSH and CDR2 is LQKENI. Trimming took off 1 base at V and 6 bases at J, with 7 bases between the two ends. The CDR3 spells CASSPRLANEQFF. CDR3 DNA sequence: TGTGCCAGCTCACCACGTCTAGCCAATGAGCAGTTCTTC.

This chain uses TRBV19 with TRBJ1-1; TRBD1 might be the D (6 bases). V was clipped by 6 bases and J by 7 bases, with 12 bases between them. The CDR3 runs 12 residues. Per the germline V gene, CDR1 is LNHDA and CDR2 is SQIVND (reference sequence). Written as DNA, the CDR3 is TGTGCCAGTAGCCGGGGGCAGAATGAAGCTTTCTTT. Translation gives CASSRGQNEAFF. Complete variable domain (other parts from reference TRBV19 and TRBJ1-1): DGGITQSPKYLFRKEGQNVTLSCEQNLNHDAMYWYRQDPGQGLRLIYYSQIVNDFQKGDIAEGYSVSREKKESFPLTVTSAQKNPTAFYLCASSRGQNEAFFGQGTRLTVV.

The rearrangement joins TRBV7-3 to TRBJ2-2, with 10 nucleotides matching TRBD2. With 2 bases clipped from V and 6 bases from J, the junction kept 3 bases outside the gene matches. Germline V gene data show CDR1 as SGHTA and CDR2 as FQGTGA. The CDR3 spans 15 residues. The CDR3 spells CASSLGAGGPGELFF. CDR3 bases: TGTGCCAGCAGCTTAGGAGCGGGAGGGCCCGGGGAGCTGTTTTTT.

Worth noting for this clone: A much larger clone is a single base away; this may be a read error. This sample also contains other DNA sequences that code for the same CDR3. The chain uses TRBV5-1 and TRBJ1-4, with 7 bases aligning to TRBD1. The CDR3 length is 14 residues. The germline CDR1 and CDR2 sequences are SGHRS and YFSETQ. V shed 2 bases, J shed 3 bases, and the junction held 1 base outside the gene matches. The DNA for the CDR3 is TGCGCCAGCAGCTTAGGACAGGCTAATGAAAAACTGTTTTTT. It codes for CASSLGQANEKLFF.

This chain joins TRBV4-2 and TRBJ2-1; TRBD1 agrees at 12 bases. The CDR3 spans 15 residues. Per germline, CDR1 LGHNA and CDR2 YNFKEQ. V was clipped by 3 bases and J by 8 bases; unmatched bases: 5. CDR3 DNA: TGTGCCAGCAGCCACCGGGGACAGGGGGCCGATGAGCAGTTCTTC. This encodes CASSHRGQGADEQFF.

This chain uses TRBV18 with TRBJ2-5, with 9 bases identical to TRBD2. Per germline, CDR1 KGHSH and CDR2 LQKENI. The J segment lost 1 base and the V segment lost 4 bases, leaving 7 bases of the junction unmatched. This CDR3 comprises 16 residues. The chain's CDR3 is CASSRQRGASQETQYF. The CDR3 DNA sequence: TGTGCCAGCTCACGACAGCGGGGGGCGTCCCAAGAGACCCAGTACTTC.

This chain connects TRBV19 to TRBJ2-7; 9 bases are a match to TRBD1. Germline V gene data show CDR1 as LNHDA and CDR2 as SQIVND (reference sequence). The length of the CDR3 is 14 residues. V dropped 5 bases and J dropped 7; count of bases not matched to a gene: 9. The CDR3 nucleotides read TGTGCCAGTAGTGCCTGGGACAGGGTACGTGAGCAGTACTTC. Translating it yields CASSAWDRVREQYF.

The CDR3 region is CASRLPSSGRAAETQYF. Here the CDR3 DNA reads TGTGCAAGTCGCTTACCATCTAGCGGGAGGGCCGCAGAGACCCAGTACTTC. V gene TRBV12-2 combines with J gene TRBJ2-5; the table's D call, TRBD2, was not checked against the DNA. TRBV12-2 corresponds to a pseudogene. This CDR3 spans 17 amino acids.

The CDR3 loop reads CASILSGISPPDEQFF. CDR3 bases: TGTGCCAGCATCCTGTCGGGGATATCTCCCCCAGATGAGCAGTTCTTC. The V and J genes are TRBV11-2 and TRBJ2-1, with D perhaps TRBD2 (5 bases). Germline values: CDR1 SGHAT, CDR2 FQNNGV. The germline V and J ends were trimmed by 7 bases and 8 bases, with 24 bases remaining between them. The CDR3 consists of 16 residues.

This clone was detected once. V gene TRBV10-3 combines with J gene TRBJ1-1, with 9 nucleotides matching TRBD1. The CDR3 is made up of 17 amino acids. CDR1 and CDR2 (germline): ENHRY, SYGVKD. J gave up 10 bases and V 2 bases, and 17 bases lay outside the gene matches. The CDR3 reads CAISEREPGQGGGGAFF. The CDR3 nucleotides are TGTGCCATCAGTGAGCGGGAACCGGGACAGGGAGGGGGAGGAGCTTTCTTT.

The chain carries TRBV27 and TRBJ2-7; 7 nucleotides align to TRBD2. Per the germline V gene, CDR1 is MNHEY and CDR2 is SMNVEV (reference sequence). This CDR3 contains 14 residues. Germline trimming cut 3 bases from V and 3 bases from J; bases unmatched to any gene: 5. CDR3: CASSFRTSLYEQYF. The DNA for the CDR3 is TGTGCCAGCAGTTTCCGGACTAGTCTCTACGAGCAGTACTTC.

The chain employs TRBV5-1 and TRBJ2-3, with D possibly TRBD2 on 6 matching bases. The germline gives CDR1 SGHRS, CDR2 YFSETQ. Trimming took 4 bases from V and 6 from J, leaving 21 bases between them. This CDR3 has 16 amino acids. The CDR3: CASSLLGGWFPDTQYF. As DNA, the CDR3 is TGCGCCAGCAGCCTCCTGGGAGGCTGGTTTCCGGATACGCAGTATTTT. The variable domain in full, completed from reference TRBV5-1 and TRBJ2-3, reads KAGVTQTPRYLIKTRGQQVTLSCSPISGHRSVSWYQQTPGQGLQFLFEYFSETQRNKGNFPGRFSGRQFSNSRSEMNVSTLELGDSALYLCASSLLGGWFPDTQYFGPGTRLTVL.

The V call is TRBV18, the J call TRBJ2-3; no clear D. Trimming pared 0 bases from V and 2 bases from J, leaving 6 bases between. CDR3 size: 14 residues. Germline V gene lookup returns CDR1 KGHSH and CDR2 LQKENI. CDR3 protein: CASSPPTFTDTQYF. CDR3 nucleotides: TGTGCCAGCTCACCACCCACCTTCACAGATACGCAGTATTTT.

The chain carries TRBV5-1 and TRBJ2-5, with 8 bases that match TRBD2. Unmatched junction bases numbered 7, after V lost 2 bases and J lost 4 bases. The CDR3 runs 15 residues. Germline V gene sequence: CDR1 SGHRS, CDR2 YFSETQ. CDR3 protein: CASSFSGIGVETQYF. CDR3 bases: TGCGCCAGCAGCTTTAGCGGGATAGGAGTAGAGACCCAGTACTTC.

The chain recombines TRBV24-1 with TRBJ1-2, with TRBD1 matching 7 bases. The CDR3 is 16 residues long. CDR1 KGHDR and CDR2 SFDVKD come from the germline V gene. Germline trimming cut 3 bases from V and 6 bases from J; bases unmatched to any gene: 12. The CDR3 region has the DNA TGTGCCACCAGTGATACCCGGACAGGAGAAGTAAATGGCTACACCTTC. Translated: CATSDTRTGEVNGYTF.

CDR3 sequence reads: CASSAPDRDRGLYGEQYF. The CDR3 region has the DNA TGTGCCAGCAGTGCTCCAGACCGGGACAGGGGGCTGTATGGCGAGCAGTACTTC. This chain links TRBV6-1 with TRBJ2-7; TRBD1 aligns across 12 bases. From germline, CDR1 is MNHNS and CDR2 SASEGT. The V and J ends lost 4 bases and 6 bases, in that order; junction bases with no gene match: 16. This CDR3 has 18 residues.

DNA for the CDR3: TGTGCCAGCAGCTCGCGTGGGGGACGGACTAATGAAAAACTGTTTTTT. Protein product: CASSSRGGRTNEKLFF. The J gene is TRBJ1-4, the V gene TRBV7-9; D is perhaps TRBD1 (5 bases). V was pared by 4 bases and J by 2 bases, with 14 bases between. The length of the CDR3 is 16 residues. Germline-derived CDR1 and CDR2 are SEHNR and FQNEAQ (reference sequence).

This clone was picked up one time. V and J are TRBV19 and TRBJ1-5; D possibly corresponds to TRBD1 (5 bases). The V gene lost 11 bases and the J gene lost 5 bases, with 19 bases spanning the gap. The germline gives CDR1 LNHDA, CDR2 SQIVND (reference sequence). This CDR3 has 14 amino acids. As DNA, the CDR3 is TGTGCCGGGGGGGGGAGTAGTCGGGATCAGCCCCAGCATTTT. It specifies CAGGGSSRDQPQHF.